This T cell receptor beta chain was documented in a study of T cell responses to AZD1222 COVID-19 vaccine. Study-wide points: A reported finding is that nearly half of spike-specific TCRs target unmutated variant regions. Only a handful of AZD1222 recipients tested seropositive at baseline.

Method: immunoSEQ multiplex PCR; TCRdb's copy keeps in-frame clones and lacks some. The sample carries approximately 150,000 clones, around 90% recorded once. About this clone itself: Antigen specificity is unknown.

The CDR3 is 16 residues long. This TCR was recovered from an adult who received the MenACWY meningococcal vaccine as a control. Material: peripheral blood, obtained 28 days after the second dose of the MenACWY control vaccine. The genes are TRBV21-1 and TRBJ1-1. TRBV21-1 constitutes a pseudogene. The CDR3: CASSNRHRGTGTEAFF. The CDR3, as DNA: TGTGCCAGCAGCAATCGGCACAGAGGCACTGGAACTGAAGCTTTCTTT.